One and the same sample provided the 16 T cell receptor beta chains below, sequenced in a study of blood T cell repertoires in COVID-19. Data came from immunoSEQ multiplex PCR; TCRdb stores just in-frame clones and leaves some out. Seen here are some 120,000 clones, 80% to 90% observed once, and the top ten hold approximately 27%. What was sequenced was peripheral blood. These receptors all come from a man between 65 and 85 years old with active or convalescent COVID-19.

This clone was picked up a small number of times. The genes are TRBV9 and TRBJ2-3; tentatively, D is TRBD2 (6 bases). CDR1 SGDLS and CDR2 YYNGEE come from the germline V gene. The V end lost 0 bases, the J end lost 7 bases, and 15 bases lay between the germline ends. The CDR3 consists of 15 residues. Here the CDR3 DNA reads TGTGCCAGCAGCGTAGCAACTTCGGGGGAGAATACGCAGTATTTT. It encodes CASSVATSGENTQYF.

The rearrangement joins TRBV6-2 or TRBV6-3 to TRBJ2-3; D perhaps matches TRBD2 (6 bases). Germline values: CDR1 MNHEY, CDR2 SVGEGT. This CDR3 has 12 residues. V gave up 5 bases and J gave up 14 bases, with 17 bases separating them. The CDR3 DNA is TGTGCCAGCAGTAACCGACTAGGTTCGTGGTATTTT. Its protein is CASSNRLGSWYF.

The DNA of the CDR3 is TGCAGCGTTGAAGATGGGACATCCAACTATGGCTACACCTTC. It encodes CSVEDGTSNYGYTF. The chain recombines TRBV29-1 with TRBJ1-2, with D tentatively TRBD1 (6 bases). Per germline, CDR1 SQVTM and CDR2 ANQGSEA. This CDR3 comprises 14 residues. Trimming shortened V by 0 bases and J by 2 bases, and 10 bases separated the two germline ends.

V gene TRBV11-2 combines with J gene TRBJ2-7; the match to TRBD1 covers 8 bases. The germline V gene encodes CDR1 SGHAT and CDR2 FQNNGV. The CDR3 consists of 14 residues. V was pared by 5 bases and J by 6 bases, with 9 bases of the junction left unmatched. The CDR3 region is CASSPAGQGVEQYF. CDR3 in DNA: TGTGCCAGCAGCCCGGCCGGACAGGGCGTCGAGCAGTACTTC. The full variable domain, in which reference TRBV11-2 and TRBJ2-7 provide the parts outside the CDR3, is EAGVAQSPRYKIIEKRQSVAFWCNPISGHATLYWYQQILGQGPKLLIQFQNNGVVDDSQLPKDRFSAERLKGVDSTLKIQPAKLEDSAVYLCASSPAGQGVEQYFGPGTRLTVT.

The chain carries TRBV6-5 and TRBJ2-3, with 11 nucleotides matching TRBD2. CDR1 MNHEY and CDR2 SVGAGI come from the germline V gene. J lost 5 bases, V lost 6 bases, and 1 base had no gene match. This CDR3 contains 13 residues. The CDR3 loop reads CASRGLAVDTQYF. In DNA form, the CDR3 reads TGTGCCAGCAGGGGACTAGCGGTAGATACGCAGTATTTT.

The chain links TRBV5-1 to TRBJ2-3; TRBD1 matches at 7 bases. With V trimmed by 0 bases and J by 2 bases, 3 bases remained unmatched. CDR1 is SGHRS, CDR2 YFSETQ, per germline. The length of the CDR3 is 15 residues. CDR3: CASSLGDRNTDTQYF. CDR3 in DNA: TGCGCCAGCAGCTTGGGGGACAGAAACACAGATACGCAGTATTTT.

The chain couples TRBV6-5 to TRBJ2-1; 9 nucleotides match TRBD1. In germline, CDR1 is MNHEY, CDR2 SVGAGI. The CDR3 extends over 13 amino acids. The J segment lost 8 bases and the V segment lost 6 bases, leaving 5 bases of the junction unmatched. The CDR3 reads CASSKGQGYEQFF. The DNA for the CDR3 is TGTGCCAGCAGCAAGGGACAGGGTTATGAGCAGTTCTTC.

The chain uses TRBV2 and TRBJ1-3, with D perhaps matching TRBD1 (6 bases). CDR1 is SNHLY and CDR2 is FYNNEI in the germline V gene. Trimming shortened V by 7 bases and J by 0 bases, and 10 bases separated the two germline ends. CDR3 length equals 14 residues. CDR3 DNA: TGTGCCAGCACAGGGGCTACCTCTGGAAACACCATATATTTT. Protein product: CASTGATSGNTIYF.

V is TRBV28 and J is TRBJ2-5; maybe TRBD2 (5 bases). Germline V CDR1 and CDR2: MDHEN, SYDVKM. Trimming pared 3 bases from V and 2 bases from J, leaving 19 bases between. This CDR3 region has 17 residues. DNA for the CDR3: TGTGCCAGCAGTTTCCGCTTGTGGGAGCCCTCTCAAGAGACCCAGTACTTC. Its translation: CASSFRLWEPSQETQYF.

The J gene is TRBJ2-2, the V gene TRBV24-1, with 9 bases aligning to TRBD1. Germline assignment: CDR1 KGHDR and CDR2 SFDVKD. V dropped 7 bases and J dropped 3; count of bases not matched to a gene: 14. CDR3 size: 18 residues. CDR3 nucleotides: TGTGCCACCAGCCCCCTTATTGGGACAGGGTTGGACACCGGGGAGCTGTTTTTT. Its translation: CATSPLIGTGLDTGELFF.

CDR3: CASSTGTGNRGYTF. The CDR3 region has the DNA TGTGCCAGCAGCACCGGGACAGGGAATAGAGGCTACACCTTC. This chain connects TRBV11-2 to TRBJ1-2, with 9 bases that match TRBD1. Germline V gives CDR1 SGHAT, CDR2 FQNNGV. V lost 5 bases, J lost 8 bases, and 9 bases stayed unmatched. The CDR3 is made up of 14 amino acids. Full variable domain (remainder filled in from reference TRBV11-2 and TRBJ1-2): EAGVAQSPRYKIIEKRQSVAFWCNPISGHATLYWYQQILGQGPKLLIQFQNNGVVDDSQLPKDRFSAERLKGVDSTLKIQPAKLEDSAVYLCASSTGTGNRGYTFGSGTRLTVV.

This rearrangement joins TRBV27 to TRBJ2-7, with 7 bases matching TRBD1. The length of the CDR3 is 16 residues. The germline V gene encodes CDR1 MNHEY and CDR2 SMNVEV (reference sequence). With V trimmed by 5 bases and J by 5 bases, 15 bases remained unmatched. CDR3 in DNA: TGTGCCAGCAGTCGGTCACCGGGATTAGGGGGCCACGAGCAGTACTTC. It codes for CASSRSPGLGGHEQYF.

The chain uses TRBV6-6 and TRBJ1-5, with D unresolved. CDR1 and CDR2 from the germline V gene are MNHNY and SVGAGI (reference sequence). This CDR3 spans 14 amino acids. Trimming shortened V by 7 bases and J by 0 bases, and 10 bases separated the two germline ends. CDR3 loop: CASTDGYSNQPQHF. CDR3 DNA: TGTGCCAGCACCGACGGGTATAGCAATCAGCCCCAGCATTTT.

The J gene is TRBJ2-1, the V gene TRBV6-5; 8 bases line up with TRBD1. J lost 4 bases, V lost 8 bases, and 7 bases had no gene match. CDR1 is MNHEY, CDR2 SVGAGI, per germline. CDR3 length equals 14 residues. The CDR3 region is CASHRGKLYNEQFF. In DNA, the CDR3 is TGTGCCAGCCACAGGGGGAAATTGTACAATGAGCAGTTCTTC.

The chain carries TRBV24-1 and TRBJ2-7, with TRBD1 identical over 9 bases. The junction had 4 bases not matched to a gene; V was cut back by 2 bases and J by 3 bases. The germline V gene encodes CDR1 KGHDR and CDR2 SFDVKD. The CDR3 spans 15 residues. DNA for the CDR3: TGTGCCACCAGTGATTCTACAGGGGGCATCTACGAGCAGTACTTC. Protein product: CATSDSTGGIYEQYF.

This chain joins TRBV19 and TRBJ1-1; 9 nucleotides match TRBD1. The germline V gene has CDR1 LNHDA and CDR2 SQIVND (reference sequence). With V trimmed by 8 bases and J by 3 bases, 7 bases remained unmatched. The CDR3 spans 14 residues. The CDR3 nucleotides read TGTGCCAGTCTGTTGACAGGGGGGGACACTGAAGCTTTCTTT. This encodes CASLLTGGDTEAFF.